The source of this T cell receptor beta chain is a study of blood T cell repertoires in COVID-19 (dated by TCRdb to the early 2020s). Some background on the complete study: Samples covering the acute and convalescent phases of COVID-19 were provided by collaborators in the United States, Italy and Spain. The material from the prospective study consisted of cDNA or gDNA derived from T cells, B-cell-depleted T cells, or PBMCs. The dataset comprised deeply sampled blood TCRbeta repertoires from subjects exposed to, actively infected with, or recovered from COVID-19. The repertoires were made available in a free public database intended to serve as a resource for research on the immune response to SARS-CoV-2. The samples were drawn from two sources: the first 160 participants of the ongoing ImmuneRACE study, and 1,000 to 1,500 subjects contributed by 6 global collaborators. The sample metadata nearly always contained a de-identified subject ID, COVID-19 status, age in years and sex. Where available, HLA class I and class II types were obtained from metadata supplied by the sample provider rather than from assay-based typing.

The germline V gene (reference sequence) gives CDR1 as SEHNR and CDR2 as FQNEAQ. Between the V and J ends, shortened by 1 base and 14 bases respectively, the junction contains 6 bases. The CDR3 covers 11 residues, taking in both the cysteine and the phenylalanine. Only the CDR3 DNA is retained, 33 bases long and in frame from the first base. TCRbeta CDR3 regions were amplified from genomic DNA using the immunoSEQ Assay, a bias-controlled multiplex PCR. On the authors' methods: The number of nucleated cells in each sample was estimated from the amplification of reference gene primers within the assay. Sequence reads were collapsed and filtered to measure the absolute abundance of every unique TCRbeta CDR3 rearrangement. For each sample, productive Simpson clonality was calculated as the square root of Simpson's diversity index across productive rearrangements. Drawn from immuneACCESS, this table holds only the in-frame rearrangements with V and J called that TCRdb kept. Clones are partly lost; checked studies trace under half to an unresolved V gene and leave the rest unexplained. That table furnishes V, J and clone size, whereas the DNA furnished D and trimming. The sample has some 46,000 clones on record, 80% to 90% of them singletons. The ten largest make up less than 9% of the sample.

Here is what the overall study found, with its caveats: How much clinical and demographic metadata was included differed by source and by participant, and the metadata was provided uncurated.

Collaborating institutions collected whole blood in K2EDTA tubes following their own protocols. For TCRbeta analysis, collaborators shipped samples in one of three forms: frozen whole blood, isolated PBMCs, or DNA extracted from either of those sample types. With regard to this clone: The clone's antigen remains unknown. No base quality values were provided; no much bigger clone lies one nucleotide off.

The sequence was collected from a middle-aged man with acute or convalescent COVID-19. The sequenced sample consisted of peripheral blood. The chain is encoded by TRBV7-9 joined to TRBJ1-6; the D gene is unclear. The CDR3 corresponds to CASSLGSALHF. The DNA sequence is given as TGTGCCAGCAGCTTAGGCTCAGCCCTCCACTTT. The CDR3, completed at both ends by the reference TRBV7-9 and TRBJ1-6 genes, gives the full variable domain DTGVSQNPRHKITKRGQNVTFRCDPISEHNRLYWYRQTLGQGPEFLTYFQNEAQLEKSRLLSDRFSAERPKGSFSTLEIQRTEQGDSAMYLCASSLGSALHFGNGTRLTVT.